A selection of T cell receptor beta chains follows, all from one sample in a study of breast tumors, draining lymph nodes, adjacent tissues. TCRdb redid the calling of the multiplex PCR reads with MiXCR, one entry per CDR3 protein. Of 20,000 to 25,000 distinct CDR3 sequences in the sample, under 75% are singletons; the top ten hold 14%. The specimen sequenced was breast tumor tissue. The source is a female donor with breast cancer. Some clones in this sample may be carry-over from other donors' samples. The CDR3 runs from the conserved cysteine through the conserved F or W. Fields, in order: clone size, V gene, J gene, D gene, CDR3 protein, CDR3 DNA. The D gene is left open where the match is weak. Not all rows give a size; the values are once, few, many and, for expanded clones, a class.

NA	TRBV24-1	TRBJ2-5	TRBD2	CATSDFTSGGEETQYF	TGTGCCACCAGTGATTTCACTAGCGGGGGGGAAGAGACCCAGTACTTC
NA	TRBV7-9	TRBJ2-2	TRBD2	CASSLGTSGDTGELFF	TGTGCCAGCAGCTTGGGTACTAGCGGAGATACCGGGGAGCTGTTTTTT
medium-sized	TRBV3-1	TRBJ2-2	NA	CASSQGGAGELFF	TGTGCCAGCAGCCAAGGTGGGGCCGGGGAGCTGTTTTTT
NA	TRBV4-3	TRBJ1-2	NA	CASSQSLEYYGYTF	TGCGCCAGCAGCCAATCTCTCGAATACTATGGCTACACCTTC
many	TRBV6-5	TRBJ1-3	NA	CASRPTAGNTIYF	TGTGCCAGCAGACCGACAGCCGGAAACACCATATATTTT
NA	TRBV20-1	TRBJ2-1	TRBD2	CSAQTSGAYNEQFF	TGCAGTGCTCAAACTAGCGGGGCTTACAATGAGCAGTTCTTC
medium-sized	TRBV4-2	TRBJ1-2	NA	CASSPLGGNYGYTF	TGTGCCAGCAGCCCTTTGGGGGGTAACTATGGCTACACCTTC
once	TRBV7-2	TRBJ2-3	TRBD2	CASSSGGEQSDTQYF	TGTGCCAGCAGCAGCGGGGGGGAGCAGAGTGATACGCAGTATTTT
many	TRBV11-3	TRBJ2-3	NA	CASGGQGDSTTDTQYF	TGTGCCAGCGGGGGCCAGGGGGACTCTACCACAGATACGCAGTATTTT
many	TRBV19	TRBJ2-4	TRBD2	CASSLLSGEISLAKNIQYF	TGTGCCAGTAGTCTTCTTAGCGGGGAAATTTCTCTAGCCAAAAACATTCAGTACTTC
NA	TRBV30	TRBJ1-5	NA	CAWSHPNQPQHF	TGTGCCTGGAGTCATCCCAATCAGCCCCAGCATTTT
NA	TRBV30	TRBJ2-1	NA	CAWHIPRFWKNEQFF	TGTGCCTGGCATATTCCTCGCTTTTGGAAGAATGAGCAGTTCTTC
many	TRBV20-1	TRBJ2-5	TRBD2	CSASGTSGRGWETQYF	TGCAGTGCGTCCGGGACTAGCGGGAGGGGATGGGAGACCCAGTACTTC